The 21 T cell receptor beta chains reported below all come from one sample, sequenced in a study of T cells in Graves' hyperthyroidism and ophthalmopathy. TCR beta CDR3 regions were amplified from RNA. During a first-round RT-PCR of the TCR CDR3, the HTBI primer set was used. TCRdb processed the multiplex PCR reads anew with MiXCR; each CDR3 protein has one entry. In the table there are approximately 58,000 distinct CDR3 sequences, 49% of which are singletons. The sample taken for sequencing was blood. All receptors derive from a woman in her 30s with Graves' ophthalmopathy.

This clonotype was seen at least ten times. The chain has TRBV10-2 and TRBJ2-1, with unresolved D. CDR1 is WSHSY and CDR2 is SAAADI in the germline V gene. Trimming left V 8 bases short and J 2 bases short, with 16 bases between. The CDR3 is 15 amino acids. The CDR3 reads CASSEPSEPYNEQFF. CDR3 nucleotides: TGCGCCAGCTCCGAGCCTAGTGAACCCTACAATGAGCAGTTCTTC.

This clonotype was seen repeatedly, ten times or more. This chain joins TRBV12-3 or TRBV12-4 and TRBJ2-1; D is ambiguous. This CDR3 has 14 residues. Between the trimmed V and J ends, which lost 8 bases and 0 bases, there was a span of 11 bases. The CDR3 region has the DNA TGTGCCAGCCTAGAGGACCTCTCCTACAATGAGCAGTTCTTC. Amino acids: CASLEDLSYNEQFF.

Note on this clonotype: The junction does not match germline at one end; this may be a read error. This rearrangement joins TRBV4-2 to TRBJ1-2; D not resolved. The CDR3 spans 16 residues. Germline V gives CDR1 LGHNA, CDR2 YNFKEQ. The CDR3 loop reads CTRSQDRSRYHYGYTF. In nucleotides, the CDR3 is TGTACCAGAAGCCAAGATCGTTCCAGGTATCACTATGGCTACACCTTC.

A note on this clonotype: The CDR3 does not close with the conserved phenylalanine or tryptophan, likely indicating a read error. The chain couples TRBV11-2 to TRBJ1-1; D unclear. In germline, CDR1 is SGHAT, CDR2 FQNNGV. CDR3 size: 15 residues. Trimming left V 1 base short and J 0 bases short, with 9 bases between. CDR3 sequence: CASSLALVMNTEAFI. CDR3 in DNA: TGTGCCAGCAGCTTAGCATTAGTCATGAACACTGAAGCTTTCATT.

This clonotype was picked up many times. This rearrangement joins TRBV7-6 to TRBJ2-1, with D unresolved. CDR1 SGHVS and CDR2 FNYEAQ come from the germline V gene. This CDR3 comprises 12 residues. The germline V and J ends were trimmed by 1 base and 10 bases, with 8 bases remaining between them. CDR3 protein: CASSLVAPEQFF. CDR3 DNA: TGTGCCAGCAGCTTAGTGGCGCCGGAGCAGTTCTTC.

The chain is built from TRBV7-2 and TRBJ2-7; the D is unclear. Germline loops: CDR1 SGHTA, CDR2 FQGNSA. This CDR3 is 12 amino acids long. Trimming shortened V by 5 bases and J by 1 base, and 6 bases separated the two germline ends. The CDR3 reads CASSRSSYEQYF. The CDR3 nucleotides are TGTGCCAGCAGCCGGAGTTCCTACGAGCAGTACTTC.

Note on this clonotype: Compared with germline, one end of the junction differs, possibly owing to a read error. The J gene is TRBJ2-3, the V gene TRBV4-2; D ambiguous. CDR1 is LGHNA, CDR2 YNFKEQ, per germline. This CDR3 has 14 residues. The DNA of the CDR3 is TGTGCCAGCTCGGAACTCTCTGGCACAGATACGCAGTACTTT. Translated: CASSELSGTDTQYF.

This clonotype is medium-sized. The chain carries TRBV10-3 and TRBJ1-2; 8 nucleotides align to TRBD1. The CDR3 is 15 residues long. Trimming took 4 bases from V and 1 from J; bases not matched to a gene: 5. Germline-derived CDR1 and CDR2 are ENHRY and SYGVKD. The CDR3, as DNA: TGTGCCATCAGTGTTGGGACAGGTTATAACTATGGCTACACCTTC. Protein: CAISVGTGYNYGYTF.

V gene TRBV29-1 combines with J gene TRBJ1-1; D possibly corresponds to TRBD1 (6 bases). This CDR3 region has 12 residues. CDR1 and CDR2 (germline): SQVTM, ANQGSEA. Trimming left V 8 bases short and J 10 bases short, with 20 bases between. CDR3 nucleotides: TGCAGCTTAGGGGGGGGGAACACGGTAGCTTTCTTT. Protein sequence: CSLGGGNTVAFF.

In this sample, this clonotype turned up many times. The gene calls are TRBV7-3 and TRBJ2-4; D is perhaps TRBD2 (5 bases). V was trimmed by 4 bases and J by 9 bases, leaving 13 bases between them. CDR1 and CDR2 (germline): SGHTA, FQGTGA. The CDR3 length is 13 residues. CDR3 in amino acids: CASSSQDRGIQYF. CDR3 coding DNA: TGTGCCAGCAGCTCTCAGGATCGGGGCATTCAGTACTTC.

V gene TRBV28 combines with J gene TRBJ2-5; tentative D call: TRBD1 (5 bases). CDR1 MDHEN and CDR2 SYDVKM come from the germline V gene. The V end lost 5 bases, the J end lost 2 bases, and 24 bases lay between the germline ends. The CDR3 is made up of 18 amino acids. The DNA of the CDR3 is TGTGCCAGCAGTCCCTCCTTAACAGGAGAGCTCGAACAAGAGACCCAGTACTTC. Residues: CASSPSLTGELEQETQYF.

The chain is built from TRBV28 and TRBJ2-5; tentative D call: TRBD1 (6 bases). With 7 bases removed from V and 2 bases from J, the gap between germline ends came to 14 bases. This CDR3 has 14 residues. Germline V gives CDR1 MDHEN, CDR2 SYDVKM. The CDR3 reads CASIRDTGQETQYF. CDR3 DNA: TGTGCCAGCATTCGGGACACTGGGCAAGAGACCCAGTACTTC.

There are many counts of this clonotype. The rearrangement joins TRBV19 to TRBJ2-5; no firm D call. Per the germline V gene, CDR1 is LNHDA and CDR2 is SQIVND (reference sequence). The CDR3 length is 13 residues. Trimming cost V 3 bases and J 5 bases, with 10 bases left between them. This CDR3 is CASSISTLETQYF. DNA for the CDR3: TGTGCCAGTAGTATTTCCACACTCGAGACCCAGTACTTC.

This clonotype appeared many times. V is TRBV11-2 and J is TRBJ2-3, with 7 bases matching TRBD2. CDR1 is SGHAT, CDR2 FQNNGV, per germline. The CDR3 sequence is 14 residues long. V gave up 1 base and J gave up 4 bases; unmatched junction bases: 2. CDR3 protein: CASSLGGGPDTQYF. The CDR3 bases are TGTGCCAGCAGCTTAGGGGGAGGGCCAGATACGCAGTATTTT.

This clonotype has at least ten counts. This rearrangement joins TRBV7-6 to TRBJ2-1, with D perhaps TRBD1 (6 bases). V dropped 3 bases and J dropped 4 bases, with 7 bases sitting between them. The CDR3 contains 13 residues. CDR1 SGHVS and CDR2 FNYEAQ come from the germline V gene. Here the CDR3 DNA reads TGTGCCAGCAGCTTTGGACAGTACAATGAGCAGTTCTTC. Its protein is CASSFGQYNEQFF.

The chain combines TRBV2 with TRBJ2-7; D is ambiguous. This CDR3 has 8 amino acids. The germline V and J ends were trimmed by 7 bases and 7 bases, with 2 bases remaining between them. Germline V lookup: CDR1 SNHLY, CDR2 FYNNEI. The CDR3 region has the DNA TGTGCCAGCACTGAGCAGTACTTC. Protein product: CASTEQYF.

Remarks on this clonotype: The final CDR3 position lacks the conserved phenylalanine or tryptophan, pointing to a likely read error. This rearrangement joins TRBV5-1 to TRBJ2-5; the match to TRBD1 covers 8 bases. This CDR3 spans 14 amino acids. Germline V gene data show CDR1 as SGHRS and CDR2 as YFSETQ. The DNA for the CDR3 is TGCGCCAGCAGCCTAGGACAGGGTCAAGAGGCCCAGTACCTC. Amino acid sequence: CASSLGQGQEAQYL.

This clonotype was detected many times. The chain recombines TRBV7-9 with TRBJ1-5; 11 nucleotides match TRBD1. The V gene's germline CDR1 is SEHNR and CDR2 FQNEAQ (reference sequence). V lost 3 bases, J lost 6 bases, and 4 bases stayed unmatched. The CDR3 contains 15 residues. This CDR3 is CASSLSGQGAQPQHF. The CDR3 nucleotides read TGTGCCAGCAGCTTGTCAGGACAGGGGGCTCAGCCCCAGCATTTT.

A word on this clonotype: Germline is not matched at one junction end, which may reflect a read error. The chain uses TRBV7-9 and TRBJ1-1; 7 positions match TRBD1. The CDR3 consists of 15 residues. Germline CDR1 reads SEHNR; CDR2 reads FQNEAQ (reference sequence). The DNA of the CDR3 is TGTGCAAGCAGCCCAGGGGGAATAGAGAACACTGAAGCTTTCTTT. This encodes CASSPGGIENTEAFF.

Many counts were recorded for this clonotype. This chain joins TRBV20-1 and TRBJ2-3; D not certain. The germline V and J ends were trimmed by 1 base and 2 bases, with 10 bases remaining between them. The CDR3 is made up of 14 amino acids. CDR1 is DFQATT and CDR2 is SNEGSKA in the germline V gene (reference sequence). The CDR3 spells CSARAVLSTDTQYF. The CDR3, as DNA: TGCAGTGCTAGAGCGGTACTTTCCACAGATACGCAGTATTTT.

This clonotype has at least ten counts. The chain joins TRBV14 to TRBJ1-4; maybe TRBD1 (5 bases). V dropped 5 bases and J dropped 4 bases, with 8 bases sitting between them. CDR1 is SGHDN, CDR2 FVKESK, per germline. The CDR3 is 13 amino acids. Here the CDR3 DNA reads TGTGCCAGCAGCAGGGACTTTAATGAAAAACTGTTTTTT. Amino acid sequence: CASSRDFNEKLFF.